The T cell receptor beta chain described here comes from a study of control samples from healthy donors and cancer patients. This CDR3 contains 11 residues. Germline V gene lookup returns CDR1 DFQATT and CDR2 SNEGSKA (reference sequence). Clones were sequenced by immunoSEQ multiplex PCR, and TCRdb holds only the in-frame ones, with some missing. This sample has around 100,000 clones, with 75% to 90% found just once. The chain has TRBV20-1 and TRBJ1-1; D may be TRBD1 (5 bases). Sequenced: blood. This receptor was obtained from a man aged 30 to 45 in good health. The CDR3 reads CRPSWGSEAFF. The CDR3 nucleotides read TGCAGGCCCTCCTGGGGGTCTGAAGCTTTCTTT.